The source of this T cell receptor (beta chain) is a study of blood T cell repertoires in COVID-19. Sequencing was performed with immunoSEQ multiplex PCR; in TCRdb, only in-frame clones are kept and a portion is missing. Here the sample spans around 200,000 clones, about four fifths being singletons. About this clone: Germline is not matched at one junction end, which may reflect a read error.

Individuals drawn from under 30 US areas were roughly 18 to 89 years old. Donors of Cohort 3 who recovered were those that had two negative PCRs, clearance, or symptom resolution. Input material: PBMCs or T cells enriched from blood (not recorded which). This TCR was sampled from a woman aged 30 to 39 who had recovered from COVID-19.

The CDR3 coding sequence is TGTGCTAGCAGCTGGGGACTAGCGGGGGCCCAAGAGACCCAGTACTTC. Translation: CASSWGLAGAQETQYF. The chain is built from TRBV7-7 and TRBJ2-5; 14 positions match TRBD2. The CDR3 totals 16 residues. Per the germline V gene, CDR1 is SSHAT and CDR2 is FNYEAQ (reference sequence).